This T cell receptor beta chain was documented in a study of cytomegalovirus exposure and HLA in healthy donors. Comment on this clone: What it recognizes is unknown.

Study findings and constraints: Many donors carried some public TCRs, although rarity characterized most TCR sequences. The classifier was said to identify cytomegalovirus status with high specificity and sensitivity.

A multiplex PCR was run with 60 Vbeta primers and 13 Jbeta primers. The repertoire was sequenced with immunoSEQ multiplex PCR; TCRdb's copy has only in-frame clones and lacks some. There are about 84,000 clones in the sample; roughly 63% occur only once, and over 12% lies in the top ten. This CDR3 contains 13 residues. The germline gives CDR1 MDHEN, CDR2 SYDVKM. Trimming stripped 6 bases from V and 7 bases from J, with 15 bases between. The V call is TRBV28, the J call TRBJ1-1; D possibly corresponds to TRBD1 (6 bases). Specimen: PBMCs. The receptor was isolated from a middle-aged woman in good health and CMV-seropositive. The CDR3 DNA sequence: TGTGCCAGCAGGGAGGGGGGGGAAGGTGAAGCTTTCTTT. Protein product: CASREGGEGEAFF.